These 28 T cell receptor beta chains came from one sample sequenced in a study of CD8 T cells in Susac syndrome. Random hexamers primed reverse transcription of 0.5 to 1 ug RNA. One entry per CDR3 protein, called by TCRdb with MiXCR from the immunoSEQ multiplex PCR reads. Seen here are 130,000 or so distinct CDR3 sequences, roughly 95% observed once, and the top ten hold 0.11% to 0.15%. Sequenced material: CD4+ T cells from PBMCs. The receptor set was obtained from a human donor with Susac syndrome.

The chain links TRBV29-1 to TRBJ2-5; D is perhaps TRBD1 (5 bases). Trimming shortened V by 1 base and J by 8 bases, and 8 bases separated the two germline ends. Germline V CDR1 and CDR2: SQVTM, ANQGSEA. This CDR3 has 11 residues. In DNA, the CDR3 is TGCAGCGTTGAAGCAGGGCAAACCCAGTACTTC. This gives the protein CSVEAGQTQYF.

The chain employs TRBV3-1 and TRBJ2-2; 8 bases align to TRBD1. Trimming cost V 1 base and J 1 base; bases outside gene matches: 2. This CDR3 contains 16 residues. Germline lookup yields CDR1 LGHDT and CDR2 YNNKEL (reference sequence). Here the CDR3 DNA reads TGTGCCAGCAGCCAAGTCGGGACAGGGAACACCGGGGAGCTGTTTTTT. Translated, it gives CASSQVGTGNTGELFF.

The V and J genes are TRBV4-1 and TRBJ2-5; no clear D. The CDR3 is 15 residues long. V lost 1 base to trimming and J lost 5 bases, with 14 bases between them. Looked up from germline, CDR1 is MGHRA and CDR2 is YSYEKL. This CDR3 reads CASSQGASGGETQYF. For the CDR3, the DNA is TGCGCCAGCAGCCAAGGCGCATCAGGCGGTGAGACCCAGTACTTC.

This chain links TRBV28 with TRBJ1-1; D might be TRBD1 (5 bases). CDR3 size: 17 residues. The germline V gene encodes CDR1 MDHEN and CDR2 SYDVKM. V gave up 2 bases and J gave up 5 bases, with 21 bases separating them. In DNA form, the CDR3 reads TGTGCCAGCAGTTTACTCCCCCCGACAGTTGTAGGGACTGAAGCTTTCTTT. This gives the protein CASSLLPPTVVGTEAFF.

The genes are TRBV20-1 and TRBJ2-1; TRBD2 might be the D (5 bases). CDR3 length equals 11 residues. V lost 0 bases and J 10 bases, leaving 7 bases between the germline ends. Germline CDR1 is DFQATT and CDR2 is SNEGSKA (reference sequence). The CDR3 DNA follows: TGCAGTGCTAGAGAGTGGGAGGAGCAGTTCTTC. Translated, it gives CSAREWEEQFF.

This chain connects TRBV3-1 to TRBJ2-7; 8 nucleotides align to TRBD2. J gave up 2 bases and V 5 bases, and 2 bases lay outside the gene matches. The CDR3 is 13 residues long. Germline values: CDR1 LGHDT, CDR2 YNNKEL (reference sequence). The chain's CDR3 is CASSYGGAYEQYF. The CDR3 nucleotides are TGTGCCAGCAGCTACGGGGGGGCCTACGAGCAGTACTTC.

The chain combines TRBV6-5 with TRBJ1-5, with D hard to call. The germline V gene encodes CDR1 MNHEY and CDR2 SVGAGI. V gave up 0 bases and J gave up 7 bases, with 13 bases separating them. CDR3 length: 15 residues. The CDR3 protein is CASSYSYDELQPQHF. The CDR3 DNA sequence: TGTGCCAGCAGTTACTCGTACGATGAGTTGCAGCCCCAGCATTTT.

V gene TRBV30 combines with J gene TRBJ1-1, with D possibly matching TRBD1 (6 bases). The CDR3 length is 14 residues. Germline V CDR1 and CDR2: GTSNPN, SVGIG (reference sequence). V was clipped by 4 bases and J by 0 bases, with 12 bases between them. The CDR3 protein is CAWNNDRLNTEAFF. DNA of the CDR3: TGTGCCTGGAATAATGACAGGCTGAACACTGAAGCTTTCTTT.

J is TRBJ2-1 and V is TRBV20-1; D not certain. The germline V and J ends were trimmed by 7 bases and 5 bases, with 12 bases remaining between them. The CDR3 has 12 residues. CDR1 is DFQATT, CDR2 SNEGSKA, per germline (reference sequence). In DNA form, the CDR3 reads TGCAGTGGCGTATTTCAGCACAATGAGCAGTTCTTC. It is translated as CSGVFQHNEQFF.

The CDR3 region has the DNA TGTGCCAGCAGTCCGGGACAGGGTAGGCCGAACACTGAAGCTTTCTTT. Protein sequence: CASSPGQGRPNTEAFF. This chain links TRBV5-4 with TRBJ1-1; the match to TRBD1 covers 9 bases. This CDR3 comprises 16 residues. Trimming took 5 bases from V and 1 from J; bases not matched to a gene: 9. Germline-derived CDR1 and CDR2 are SGHNT and YYREEE (reference sequence).

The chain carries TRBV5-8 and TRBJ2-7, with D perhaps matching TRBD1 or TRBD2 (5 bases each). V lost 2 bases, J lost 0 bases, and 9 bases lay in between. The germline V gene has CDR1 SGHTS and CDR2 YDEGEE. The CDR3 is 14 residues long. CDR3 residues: CASSFEGLSYEQYF. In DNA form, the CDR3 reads TGTGCCAGCAGCTTTGAGGGGCTCTCCTACGAGCAGTACTTC.

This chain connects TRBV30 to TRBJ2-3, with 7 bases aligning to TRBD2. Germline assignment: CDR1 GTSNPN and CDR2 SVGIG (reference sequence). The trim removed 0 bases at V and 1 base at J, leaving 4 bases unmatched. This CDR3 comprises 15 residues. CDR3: CAWSVLARRTDTQYF. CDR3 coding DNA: TGTGCCTGGAGTGTACTAGCGAGACGCACAGATACGCAGTATTTT.

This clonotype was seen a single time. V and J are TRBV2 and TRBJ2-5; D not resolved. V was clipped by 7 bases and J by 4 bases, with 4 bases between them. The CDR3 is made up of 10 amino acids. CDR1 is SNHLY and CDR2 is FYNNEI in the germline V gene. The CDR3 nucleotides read TGTGCCAGCACCTTAGAGACCCAGTACTTC. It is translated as CASTLETQYF.

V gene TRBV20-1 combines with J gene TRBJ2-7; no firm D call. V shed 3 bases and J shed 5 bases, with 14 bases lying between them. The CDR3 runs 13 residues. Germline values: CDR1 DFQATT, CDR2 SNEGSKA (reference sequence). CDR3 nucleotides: TGCAGTGCTAGCGGTCAGGTGGTCGACGAGCAGTACTTC. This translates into CSASGQVVDEQYF.

This CDR3 reads CASSYIKGVTYEQYF. The DNA of the CDR3 is TGTGCCAGCAGTTATATTAAAGGGGTAACCTACGAGCAGTACTTC. This rearrangement joins TRBV6-6 to TRBJ2-7; TRBD1 is a possible D gene (5 bases). The CDR3 length is 15 residues. Trimming took 3 bases from V and 2 from J, leaving 14 bases between them. CDR1 is MNHNY and CDR2 is SVGAGI in the germline V gene (reference sequence).

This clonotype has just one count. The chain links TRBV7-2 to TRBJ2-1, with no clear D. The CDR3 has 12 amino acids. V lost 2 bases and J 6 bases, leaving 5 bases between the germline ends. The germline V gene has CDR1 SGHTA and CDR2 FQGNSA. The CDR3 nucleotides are TGTGCCAGCAGCTTACTGGTCAATGAGCAGTTCTTC. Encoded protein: CASSLLVNEQFF.

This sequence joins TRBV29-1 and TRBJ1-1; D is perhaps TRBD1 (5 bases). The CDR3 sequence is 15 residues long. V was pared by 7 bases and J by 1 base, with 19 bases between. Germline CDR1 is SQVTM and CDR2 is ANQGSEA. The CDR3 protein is CSAPQGPGRNTEAFF. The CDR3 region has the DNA TGCAGCGCCCCTCAGGGTCCAGGAAGGAACACTGAAGCTTTCTTT.

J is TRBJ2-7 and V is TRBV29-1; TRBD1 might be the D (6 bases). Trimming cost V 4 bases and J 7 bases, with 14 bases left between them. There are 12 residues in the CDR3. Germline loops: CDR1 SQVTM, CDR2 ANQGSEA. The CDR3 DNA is TGCAGCGTTGGGCCCGAGGGGACAGAGCAGTACTTC. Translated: CSVGPEGTEQYF.

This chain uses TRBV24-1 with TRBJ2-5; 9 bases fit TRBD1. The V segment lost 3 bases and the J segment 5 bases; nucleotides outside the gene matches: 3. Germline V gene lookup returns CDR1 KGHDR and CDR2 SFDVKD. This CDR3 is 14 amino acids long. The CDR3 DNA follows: TGTGCCACCAGTGATGGGACAGGGTCGGAGACCCAGTACTTC. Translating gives CATSDGTGSETQYF.

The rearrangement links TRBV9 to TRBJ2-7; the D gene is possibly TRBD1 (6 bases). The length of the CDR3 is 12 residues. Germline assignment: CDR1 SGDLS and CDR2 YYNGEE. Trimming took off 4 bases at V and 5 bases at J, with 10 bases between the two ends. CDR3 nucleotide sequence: TGTGCCAGCAGCCCCCAGGGGAACGAGCAGTACTTC. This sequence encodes CASSPQGNEQYF.

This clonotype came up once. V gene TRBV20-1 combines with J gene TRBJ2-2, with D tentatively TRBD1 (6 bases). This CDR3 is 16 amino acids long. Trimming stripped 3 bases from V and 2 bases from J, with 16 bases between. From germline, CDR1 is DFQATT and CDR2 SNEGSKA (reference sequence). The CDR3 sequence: CSASGPPGHNTGELFF. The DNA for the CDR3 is TGCAGTGCTAGTGGGCCCCCGGGACACAACACCGGGGAGCTGTTTTTT.

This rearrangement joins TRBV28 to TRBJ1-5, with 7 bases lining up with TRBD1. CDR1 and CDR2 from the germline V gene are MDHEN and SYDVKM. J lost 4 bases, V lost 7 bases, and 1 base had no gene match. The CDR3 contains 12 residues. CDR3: CASKQGNQPQHF. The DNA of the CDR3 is TGTGCCAGCAAACAGGGGAATCAGCCCCAGCATTTT.

CDR3 protein: CATSGQANQPQHF. The DNA of the CDR3 is TGTGCCACCAGTGGGCAGGCTAATCAGCCCCAGCATTTT. J is TRBJ1-5 and V is TRBV24-1; no definite D call. The CDR3 sequence is 13 residues long. V was clipped by 5 bases and J by 4 bases, with 8 bases between them. The V gene's germline CDR1 is KGHDR and CDR2 SFDVKD.

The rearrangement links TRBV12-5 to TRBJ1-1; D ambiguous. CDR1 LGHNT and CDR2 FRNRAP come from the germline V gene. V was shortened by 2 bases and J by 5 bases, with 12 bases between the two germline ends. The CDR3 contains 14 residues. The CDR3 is CASGLTPSKTEAFF. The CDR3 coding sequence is TGTGCTAGTGGTTTGACCCCTTCAAAGACTGAAGCTTTCTTT.

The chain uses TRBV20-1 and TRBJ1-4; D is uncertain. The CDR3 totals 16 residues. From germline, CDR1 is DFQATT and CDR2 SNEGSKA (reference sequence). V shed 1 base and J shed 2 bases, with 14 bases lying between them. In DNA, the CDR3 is TGCAGTGCTAGAGGGGCCCAAGGAGGGACTAATGAAAAACTGTTTTTT. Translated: CSARGAQGGTNEKLFF.

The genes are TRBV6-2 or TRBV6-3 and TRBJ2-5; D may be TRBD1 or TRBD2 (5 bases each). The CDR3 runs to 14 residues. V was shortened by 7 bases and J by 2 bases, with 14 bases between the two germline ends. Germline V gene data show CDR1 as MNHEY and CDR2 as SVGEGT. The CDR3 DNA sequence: TGTGCCAGCATCCCACGTGGGGGACAAGAGACCCAGTACTTC. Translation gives CASIPRGGQETQYF.

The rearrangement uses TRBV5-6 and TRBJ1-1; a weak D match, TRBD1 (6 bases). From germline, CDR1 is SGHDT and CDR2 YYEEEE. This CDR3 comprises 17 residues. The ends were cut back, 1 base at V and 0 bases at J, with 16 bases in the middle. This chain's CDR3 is CASSLKGGVRMNTEAFF. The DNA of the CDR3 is TGTGCCAGCAGCTTGAAAGGGGGTGTTCGGATGAACACTGAAGCTTTCTTT.

The CDR3 here is CASSLSGQGAAKNIQYF. The CDR3 DNA is TGTGCCAGCAGTTTATCGGGACAGGGGGCGGCCAAAAACATTCAGTACTTC. This rearrangement joins TRBV27 to TRBJ2-4; 12 positions agree with TRBD1. Germline V lookup: CDR1 MNHEY, CDR2 SMNVEV (reference sequence). CDR3 length: 17 residues. After removal of 0 bases from V and 1 base from J, the junction contained 1 base not matched to a gene.